This T cell receptor beta chain stems from a study of shared clonotypes between healthy human individuals. V shed 4 bases and J shed 2 bases, with 9 bases lying between them. The V gene's germline CDR1 is ENHRY and CDR2 SYGVKD. The CDR3 loop spans 13 amino acids. The data were produced by immunoSEQ multiplex PCR, yet TCRdb's version contains in-frame clones alone and is incomplete. Of under 600,000 clones listed, approximately 95% are singletons. The V gene is TRBV10-3, the J gene TRBJ2-7; possibly TRBD1 for D (5 bases). This TCR derives from a woman between 25 and 40 years old in good health. The sample taken for sequencing was naive CD4+ T cells sorted from blood. The subset: CD45RA+ positively selected. The CDR3 loop reads CAISAQGPYEQYF. The CDR3 nucleotides read TGTGCCATCAGTGCCCAGGGCCCCTACGAGCAGTACTTC.